This is a list of T cell receptor beta chains from one sample in a study of regulatory T cells in long-lasting Graves disease. Each CDR3 protein is one row after TCRdb ran MiXCR on the multiplex PCR reads. The repertoire holds around 420,000 distinct CDR3 sequences, 15% seen once, with 20% to 25% in the top ten. Sequenced here: peripheral blood mononuclear cells (PBMCs), sampled at new diagnosis, from a patient treated with antithyroid drugs. The receptors were sampled from a female donor with Graves disease. Both conserved end residues are part of each CDR3. D genes are given only for firm matches. Only some rows state a clone size, as once, few, many or a class for expanded clones.

j_call v_call cdr3_length d_call clone_size cdr3_aa cdr3_nt
TRBJ2-6 TRBV7-9 12 - few CASSPGANVLTF TGTGCCAGCAGCCCGGGGGCCAACGTCCTGACTTTC
TRBJ2-3 TRBV28 14 - many CASSYRGSTDTQYF TGTGCCAGCAGCTATCGGGGAAGCACAGATACGCAGTATTTT
TRBJ2-5 TRBV12-3/TRBV12-4 18 TRBD2 many CASSSGTSGRVGRETQYF TGTGCCAGCAGTTCCGGGACTAGCGGGAGGGTTGGGCGGGAGACCCAGTACTTC
TRBJ2-3 TRBV24-1 15 - many CATSAGRFGTDTQYF TGTGCCACCAGTGCTGGCAGGTTCGGCACAGATACGCAGTATTTT
TRBJ2-7 TRBV29-1 14 - many CSVGGSGNHYEQYF TGCAGCGTTGGGGGTAGCGGAAACCACTACGAGCAGTACTTC
TRBJ2-1 TRBV9 13 - - CASSVVFGNEQFF TGTGCCAGCAGCGTAGTCTTCGGCAATGAGCAGTTCTTC
TRBJ2-7 TRBV6-5 15 - many CASSYKTDHPYEQYF TGTGCCAGCAGTTACAAAACGGACCACCCCTACGAGCAGTACTTC
TRBJ2-7 TRBV6-1 19 TRBD2 many CASSYPTRGLAGNSYEQYF TGTGCCAGCAGCTATCCCACTCGCGGATTAGCGGGGAACTCCTACGAGCAGTACTTC
TRBJ1-6 TRBV12-3/TRBV12-4 12 TRBD1 many CASRGTGGTLHF TGTGCCAGCAGGGGGACAGGGGGCACCCTCCACTTT
TRBJ2-6 TRBV16 15 - - CASSHEGAGANVLTF TGTGCCAGCAGCCATGAGGGGGCTGGGGCCAACGTCCTGACTTTC
TRBJ2-1 TRBV3-1 15 - many CASSLRDGSYNEQFF TGTGCCAGCAGTCTTAGGGACGGGAGTTACAATGAGCAGTTCTTC
TRBJ2-7 TRBV13 16 - many CASSLGIGTRLYEQYF TGTGCCAGCAGCTTAGGGATCGGGACTCGCCTCTACGAGCAGTACTTC
TRBJ1-1 TRBV7-9 12 - many CASDAENTEAFF TGTGCCAGCGACGCAGAGAACACTGAAGCTTTCTTT
TRBJ2-3 TRBV12-3/TRBV12-4 18 - - CASTSMVGRRLLTDTQYF TGTGCCAGCACCTCGATGGTCGGCCGCCGTTTACTCACAGATACGCAGTATTTT
TRBJ1-4 TRBV5-1 14 TRBD1 many CASSSGGDGEKLFF TGCGCCAGCAGCTCAGGGGGTGACGGGGAAAAACTGTTTTTT
TRBJ1-2 TRBV24-1 15 - many CATSDSGPDGYGYTF TGTGCCACCAGTGATTCTGGACCCGATGGCTATGGCTACACCTTC
TRBJ1-1 TRBV20-1 13 - many CSATDSVNTEAFF TGCAGTGCTACTGACAGCGTGAACACTGAAGCTTTCTTT
TRBJ2-5 TRBV24-1 16 - many CATSAHAGDIGETQYF TGTGCCACCAGTGCCCATGCCGGTGACATTGGGGAGACCCAGTACTTC
TRBJ1-5 TRBV7-2 16 - - CASSLWGWEGNQPQHF TGTGCCAGCAGCTTATGGGGCTGGGAGGGCAATCAGCCCCAGCATTTT
TRBJ2-7 TRBV15 16 - many CATSSVGLTSRYEQYF TGTGCCACCAGCAGCGTCGGGTTGACGTCGCGGTACGAGCAGTACTTC
TRBJ2-2 TRBV9 14 TRBD2 few CGSSTGLAEEKLFF TGTGGCAGCAGCACGGGACTAGCGGAGGAGAAGCTGTTTTTT
TRBJ1-2 TRBV20-1 14 TRBD1 many CSAPGTGTNYGYTF TGCAGTGCCCCCGGGACAGGGACTAACTATGGCTACACCTTC
TRBJ2-5 TRBV12-3/TRBV12-4 15 - many CASSFSDAWQETQYF TGTGCCAGCAGTTTTTCCGACGCGTGGCAAGAGACCCAGTACTTC
TRBJ1-1 TRBV7-9 14 - many CASSSGAENTEAFF TGTGCCAGCAGCTCAGGGGCGGAGAACACTGAAGCTTTCTTT
TRBJ1-3 TRBV12-3/TRBV12-4 12 - few CASSPPGIEAYF TGTGCCAGCAGTCCCCCCGGGATCGAGGCGTATTTT
TRBJ2-3 TRBV10-1 14 - - CASSAGSSTDTQYF TGCGCCAGCAGTGCGGGATCTAGCACAGATACGCAGTATTTT
TRBJ2-5 TRBV5-8 16 - - CASSLGYSGKQETQYF TGTGCCAGCAGTCTTGGTTATAGCGGAAAGCAAGAGACCCAGTACTTC
TRBJ2-1 TRBV20-1 15 TRBD2 - CSAGVSGSYYNEQFF TGCAGTGCTGGGGTTAGCGGGAGCTACTACAATGAGCAGTTCTTC
TRBJ1-1 TRBV5-5 14 - few CASSLASGYNEAFF TGTGCCAGCAGCTTGGCATCGGGATATAACGAAGCTTTCTTT
TRBJ2-1 TRBV19 14 TRBD1 - CASSKTGGTLAKFF TGTGCCAGTAGTAAGACAGGGGGCACACTAGCCAAGTTCTTC
TRBJ2-7 TRBV20-1 12 - many CSARLAEYEQYF TGCAGTGCTAGGCTAGCAGAGTACGAGCAGTACTTC
TRBJ2-3 TRBV19 14 TRBD2 few CASRPRLATDTQYF TGTGCCAGTAGACCTCGACTAGCGACAGATACGCAGTATTTT
TRBJ1-5 TRBV6-4 15 TRBD1 - CASSAQGQGVQPQHF TGTGCCAGCAGTGCCCAGGGACAGGGGGTTCAGCCCCAGCATTTT
TRBJ1-1 TRBV9 16 - few CASSVGLRGGNTEAFF TGTGCCAGCAGCGTAGGACTGCGGGGCGGAAACACTGAAGCTTTCTTT
TRBJ1-2 TRBV15 16 - many CATSRDGQGYGDGYTF TGTGCCACCAGCAGAGATGGTCAAGGTTACGGGGATGGCTACACCTTC
TRBJ2-5 TRBV19 14 - few CASSPGTEKETQYF TGTGCCAGTAGTCCCGGGACGGAAAAAGAGACCCAGTACTTC
TRBJ1-3 TRBV27 14 - - CASSVRRNGNTIHF TGTGCCAGCAGTGTACGGCGGAATGGGAACACCATACATTTT
TRBJ1-4 TRBV15 14 TRBD1 - CATGGRGPGEKLFF TGTGCCACAGGCGGGAGGGGGCCAGGGGAAAAACTGTTTTTT
TRBJ1-1 TRBV12-3/TRBV12-4 13 - many CASSPTLNTEAFF TGTGCCAGCAGCCCAACTCTGAACACTGAAGCTTTCTTT
TRBJ1-1 TRBV20-1 17 - many CSARGQGSPLMNTEAFF TGCAGTGCTAGGGGGCAGGGAAGCCCCTTAATGAACACTGAAGCTTTCTTT
TRBJ1-6 TRBV20-1 14 TRBD1 many CSAWTGGHNSPLHF TGCAGTGCTTGGACAGGGGGCCATAATTCACCCCTCCACTTT
TRBJ1-5 TRBV28 15 TRBD1 few CASSFRGFSNQPQHF TGTGCCAGCAGTTTCAGGGGGTTTAGCAATCAGCCCCAGCATTTT
TRBJ1-5 TRBV28 17 TRBD1 many CASRAGQGLAGNQPQHF TGTGCCAGCAGGGCCGGACAGGGGTTGGCTGGCAATCAGCCCCAGCATTTT
TRBJ2-7 TRBV6-2/TRBV6-3 13 - - CASTDSPRLEQYF TGTGCCAGCACCGATTCCCCTCGTTTGGAGCAGTACTTC
TRBJ1-4 TRBV20-1 13 - few CSATGRTNEKLFF TGCAGTGCTACGGGGCGAACTAATGAAAAACTGTTTTTT
TRBJ1-2 TRBV6-2/TRBV6-3 14 TRBD1 - CASSAQDRGDGYTF TGTGCCAGCAGTGCCCAAGACAGGGGGGATGGCTACACCTTC
TRBJ1-2 TRBV12-3/TRBV12-4 15 TRBD1 many CASCPGTGGNYGYTF TGTGCCAGCTGCCCCGGGACAGGGGGTAACTATGGCTACACCTTC
TRBJ2-5 TRBV19 15 TRBD2 few CASSATSGAGETQYF TGTGCCAGTAGCGCGACTAGCGGGGCAGGAGAGACCCAGTACTTC